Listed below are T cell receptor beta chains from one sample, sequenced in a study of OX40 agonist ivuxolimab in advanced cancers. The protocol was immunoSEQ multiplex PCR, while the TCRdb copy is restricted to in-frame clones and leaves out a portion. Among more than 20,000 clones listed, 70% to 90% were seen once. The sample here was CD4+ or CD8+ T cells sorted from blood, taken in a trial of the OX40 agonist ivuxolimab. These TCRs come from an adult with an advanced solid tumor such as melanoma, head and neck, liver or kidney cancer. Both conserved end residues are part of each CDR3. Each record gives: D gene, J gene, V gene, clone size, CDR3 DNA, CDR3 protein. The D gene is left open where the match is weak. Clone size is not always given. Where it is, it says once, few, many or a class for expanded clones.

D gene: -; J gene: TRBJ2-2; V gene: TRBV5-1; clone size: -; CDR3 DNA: TGCGCCAGCAGCTTGGTAGGGGGGATTAGCACCGGGGAGCTGTTTTTT; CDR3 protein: CASSLVGGISTGELFF
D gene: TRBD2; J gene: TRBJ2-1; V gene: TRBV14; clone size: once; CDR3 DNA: TGTGCCAGCAGCCAAGATGGGTGGGCTAGCGGGATCACCTACAATGAGCAGTTCTTC; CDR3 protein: CASSQDGWASGITYNEQFF
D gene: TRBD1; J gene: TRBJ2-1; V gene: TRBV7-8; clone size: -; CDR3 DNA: TGTGCCAGCAGCTTCCGAGTCGGACAGGCAGGGCCCCACTACAATGAGCAGTTCTTC; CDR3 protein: CASSFRVGQAGPHYNEQFF
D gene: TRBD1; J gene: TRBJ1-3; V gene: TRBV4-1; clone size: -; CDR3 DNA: TGCGCCAGCAGAGACAACCGACAGGGCCCTGGAAACACCATATATTTT; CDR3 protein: CASRDNRQGPGNTIYF
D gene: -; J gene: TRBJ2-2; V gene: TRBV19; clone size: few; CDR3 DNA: TGTGCCAGTAGTCATGAACTGGGATTGGGGGAGCTGTTTTTT; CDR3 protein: CASSHELGLGELFF
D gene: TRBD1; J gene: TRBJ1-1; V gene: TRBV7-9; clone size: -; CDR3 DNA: TGTGCCAGCAGCTACACGGACAGGGGAGGAACTGAAGCTTTCTTT; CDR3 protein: CASSYTDRGGTEAFF
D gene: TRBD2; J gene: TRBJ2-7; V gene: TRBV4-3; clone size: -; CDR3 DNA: TGCGCCAGCAGCCACGGGACTAGCGGGGCCTACGAGCAGTACTTC; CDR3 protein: CASSHGTSGAYEQYF
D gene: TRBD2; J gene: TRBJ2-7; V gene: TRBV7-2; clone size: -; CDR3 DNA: TGTGCCAGCAGCCCGACTAGCGGGAGCCTCGCGGGGGAGCAGTACTTC; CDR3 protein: CASSPTSGSLAGEQYF
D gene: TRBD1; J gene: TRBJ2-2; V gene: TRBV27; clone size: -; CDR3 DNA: TGTGCCAGCAGTTTAAGGGACAGGGGCGCGTTTTTGTCCGGGGAGCTGTTTTTT; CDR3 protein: CASSLRDRGAFLSGELFF
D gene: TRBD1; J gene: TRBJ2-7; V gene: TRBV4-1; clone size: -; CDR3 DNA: TGCGCCAGCAGCCAAATACCGGGACAGGGCGCTGGGAGGATCTCCTACGAGCAGTACTTC; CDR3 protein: CASSQIPGQGAGRISYEQYF
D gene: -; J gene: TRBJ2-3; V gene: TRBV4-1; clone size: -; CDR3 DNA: TGCGCCAGCAGCCAAGAAGGACGGGGTCGCACAGATACGCAGTATTTT; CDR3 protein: CASSQEGRGRTDTQYF
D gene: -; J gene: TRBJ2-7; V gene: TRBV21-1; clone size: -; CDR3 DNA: TGTGCCAGCAGCAAAGTAATGAGACAGGGGAACGAGCAGTACTTC; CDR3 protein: CASSKVMRQGNEQYF
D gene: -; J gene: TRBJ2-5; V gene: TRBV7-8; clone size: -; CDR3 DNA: TGTGCCAGCAGCTCCCAGGACAGCCAAGAGACCCAGTACTTC; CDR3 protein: CASSSQDSQETQYF
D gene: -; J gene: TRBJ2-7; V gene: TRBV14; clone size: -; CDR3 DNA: TGTGCCAGCAGCCTCGGGACTCCCTCCTACGAGCAGTACTTC; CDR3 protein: CASSLGTPSYEQYF
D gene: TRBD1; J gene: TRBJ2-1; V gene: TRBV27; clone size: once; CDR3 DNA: TGTGCCAGCGGACAGGGGGATTCCTACAATGAGCAGTTCTTC; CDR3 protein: CASGQGDSYNEQFF
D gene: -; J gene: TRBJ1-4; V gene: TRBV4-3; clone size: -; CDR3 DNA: TGCGCCAGCAGCCAAGGTCCAGCCGAAAAACTGTTTTTT; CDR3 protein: CASSQGPAEKLFF
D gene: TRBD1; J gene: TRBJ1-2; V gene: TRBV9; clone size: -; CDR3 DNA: TGTGCCAGCAGTCTTTCAGGGGGCTATGGCTACACCTTC; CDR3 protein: CASSLSGGYGYTF
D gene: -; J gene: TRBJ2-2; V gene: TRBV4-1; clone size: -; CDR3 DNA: TGCGCCAGCAGCCTCGAGGCTATATCCGGGGAGCTGTTTTTT; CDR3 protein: CASSLEAISGELFF
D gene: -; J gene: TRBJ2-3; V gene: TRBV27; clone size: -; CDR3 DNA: TGTGCCAGCAGTTTAGCTCCCAAAGCGGATACGCAGTATTTT; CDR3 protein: CASSLAPKADTQYF
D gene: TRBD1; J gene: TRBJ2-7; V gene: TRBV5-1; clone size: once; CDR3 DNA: TGCGCCAGCAGCTCTACAGGGGCCCTGGGCGAGCAGTACTTC; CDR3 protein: CASSSTGALGEQYF
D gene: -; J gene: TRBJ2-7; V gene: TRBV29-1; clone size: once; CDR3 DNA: TGCAGCGTTGAAGAAACAGATCAGGACTCCTACGAGCAGTACTTC; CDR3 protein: CSVEETDQDSYEQYF
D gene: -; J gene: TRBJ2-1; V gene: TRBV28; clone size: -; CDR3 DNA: TGTGCCAGCAGTTTAGGGCCTGGGAGGTACAATGAGCAGTTCTTC; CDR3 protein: CASSLGPGRYNEQFF
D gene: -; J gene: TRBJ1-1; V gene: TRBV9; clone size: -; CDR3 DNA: TGTGCCAGCAGCGTAGATTTCGACCTGGGGAGAGGAACTGAAGCTTTCTTT; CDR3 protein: CASSVDFDLGRGTEAFF
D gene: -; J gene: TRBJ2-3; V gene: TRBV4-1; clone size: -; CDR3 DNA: TGCGCCAGCAGCCTGGTGGGGGGACCCCAGGGCACAGATACGCAGTATTTT; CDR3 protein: CASSLVGGPQGTDTQYF
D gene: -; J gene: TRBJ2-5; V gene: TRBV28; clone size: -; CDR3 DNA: TGTGCCAGCAGTTTAGGCGACGGGAGTTGGAGGCAAGAGACCCAGTACTTC; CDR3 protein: CASSLGDGSWRQETQYF
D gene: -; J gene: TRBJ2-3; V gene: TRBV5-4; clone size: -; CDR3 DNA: TGTGCCAGCAGCTTGGGGGGTGAAACAGATACGCAGTATTTT; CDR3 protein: CASSLGGETDTQYF
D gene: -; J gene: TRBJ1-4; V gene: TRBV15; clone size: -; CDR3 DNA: TGTGCCACCAGCAGCCTCCCGGAAGGTGAAAAACTGTTTTTT; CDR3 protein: CATSSLPEGEKLFF
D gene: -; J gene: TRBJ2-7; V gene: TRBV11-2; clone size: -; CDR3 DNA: TGTGCCAGCAGCTTAATATCCTACGAGCAGTACTTC; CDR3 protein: CASSLISYEQYF
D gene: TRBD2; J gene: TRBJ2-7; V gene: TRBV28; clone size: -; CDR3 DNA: TGTGCCAGCAGGGGACCCGGACTAGCGGAAGTCTACGAGCAGTACTTC; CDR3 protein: CASRGPGLAEVYEQYF
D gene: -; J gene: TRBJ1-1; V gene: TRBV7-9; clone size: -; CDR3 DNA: TGTGCCAGCAGCCTCACAGCGAACACTGAAGCTTTCTTT; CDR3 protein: CASSLTANTEAFF
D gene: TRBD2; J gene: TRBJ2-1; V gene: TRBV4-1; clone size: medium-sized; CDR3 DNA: TGCGCCAGCAGCCAATCCGGGACTAGCATCGGGAATGAGCAGTTCTTC; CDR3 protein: CASSQSGTSIGNEQFF
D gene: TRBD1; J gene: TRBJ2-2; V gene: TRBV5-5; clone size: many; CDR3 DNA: TGTGCCAGCAGCTGGACAGGTGGCGGCCGCGGGGAGCTGTTTTTT; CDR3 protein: CASSWTGGGRGELFF
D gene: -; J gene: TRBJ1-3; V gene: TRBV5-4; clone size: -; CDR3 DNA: TGTGCCAGCAGCTTGACAGGGAGCTCTGGAAACACCATATATTTT; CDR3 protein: CASSLTGSSGNTIYF
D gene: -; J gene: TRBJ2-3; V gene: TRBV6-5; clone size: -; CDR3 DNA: TGTGCCAGCAGTTATCAGGGAAACGCAGATACGCAGTATTTT; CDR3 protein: CASSYQGNADTQYF
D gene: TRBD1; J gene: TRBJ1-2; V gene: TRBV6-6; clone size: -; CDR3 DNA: TGTGCCAGCAGTTACCAGGGGGCGGGCTATGGCTACACCTTC; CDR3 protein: CASSYQGAGYGYTF
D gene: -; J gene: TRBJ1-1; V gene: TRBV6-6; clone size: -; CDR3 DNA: TGTGCCAGCGAAAAGACCACTGAAGCTTTCTTT; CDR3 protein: CASEKTTEAFF
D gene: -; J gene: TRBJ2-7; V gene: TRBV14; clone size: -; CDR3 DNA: TGTGCCAGCAGCCAAGATGAGGCTCTACCCTACGAGCAGTACTTC; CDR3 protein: CASSQDEALPYEQYF
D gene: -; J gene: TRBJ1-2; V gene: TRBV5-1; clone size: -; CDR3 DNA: TGCGCCAGCAGCTTTGAAGGGCTTGGAAATGGCTACACCTTC; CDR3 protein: CASSFEGLGNGYTF
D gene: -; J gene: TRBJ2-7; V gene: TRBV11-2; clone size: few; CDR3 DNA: TGTGCCAGCAGCTTAGGGACAGAGTCTACCTACGAGCAGTACTTC; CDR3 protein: CASSLGTESTYEQYF
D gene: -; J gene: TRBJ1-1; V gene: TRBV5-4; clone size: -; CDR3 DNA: TGTGCCAGCAGCACAGTAGGGGTAAACACTGAAGCTTTCTTT; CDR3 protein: CASSTVGVNTEAFF
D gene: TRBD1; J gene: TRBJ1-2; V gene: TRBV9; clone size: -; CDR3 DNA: TGTGCCAGCAGCGGGGACAGTCCCTCTAACTATGGCTACACCTTC; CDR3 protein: CASSGDSPSNYGYTF
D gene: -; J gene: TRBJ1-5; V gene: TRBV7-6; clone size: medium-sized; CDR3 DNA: TGTGCCAGCAGCCCAGCCTTGAGGCAGCCCCAGCATTTT; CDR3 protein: CASSPALRQPQHF
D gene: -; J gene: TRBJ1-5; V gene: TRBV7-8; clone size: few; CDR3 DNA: TGTGCCAGCAGCTTGAATAGCAATCAGCCCCAGCATTTT; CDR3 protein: CASSLNSNQPQHF
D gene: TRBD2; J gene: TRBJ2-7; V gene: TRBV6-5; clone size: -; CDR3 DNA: TGTGCCAGCAGTTACTTGACTAGCGGTGTTAACGAGCAGTACTTC; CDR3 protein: CASSYLTSGVNEQYF
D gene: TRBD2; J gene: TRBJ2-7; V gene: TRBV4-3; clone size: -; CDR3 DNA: TGCGCCAGCAGCCAAGGGACTAGCGGAACCTACGAGCAGTACTTC; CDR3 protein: CASSQGTSGTYEQYF
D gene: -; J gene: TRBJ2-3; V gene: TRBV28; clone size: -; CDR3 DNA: -; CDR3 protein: CASSSSAVIMVDTQYF
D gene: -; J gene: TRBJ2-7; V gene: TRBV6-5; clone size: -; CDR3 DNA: TGTGCCAGCAGTTACTCGGAGAACTACGAGCAGTACTTC; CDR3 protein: CASSYSENYEQYF
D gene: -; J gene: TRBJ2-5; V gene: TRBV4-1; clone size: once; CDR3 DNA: TGCGCCAGCAGCCAAGAAGGGCTAGCGACATTCGTGGAGACCCAGTACTTC; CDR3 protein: CASSQEGLATFVETQYF
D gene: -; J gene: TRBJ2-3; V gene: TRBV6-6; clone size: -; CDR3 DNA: TGTGCCAGCAGTTACTCGGGCTTCACAGATACGCAGTATTTT; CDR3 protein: CASSYSGFTDTQYF
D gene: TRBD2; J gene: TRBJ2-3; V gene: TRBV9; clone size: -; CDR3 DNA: TGTGCCAGCAGCGTAGAGGCGGGGGGTTTCACAGATACGCAGTATTTT; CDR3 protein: CASSVEAGGFTDTQYF
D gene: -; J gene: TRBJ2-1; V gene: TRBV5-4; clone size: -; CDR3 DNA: TGTGCCAGCAGCTTCGGCCGTAAGGAGCAGTTCTTC; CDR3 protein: CASSFGRKEQFF